One sample yielded the 20 T cell receptor beta chains listed below, sequenced in a study of T cell responses to AZD1222 COVID-19 vaccine. Sequenced by immunoSEQ multiplex PCR; TCRdb stores in-frame clones only, minus some. The sample contains some 55,000 clones, 89% of which appear only once. The input for sequencing was peripheral blood, taken on day 0 of AZD1222 vaccination. The source is an adult in good health.

In nucleotides, the CDR3 is TGTGCTAGTGGTTTGGGACCGGGACAGGGTCCCAATGAGCAGTTCTTC. It is translated as CASGLGPGQGPNEQFF. This chain uses TRBV12-5 with TRBJ2-1; 9 bases agree with TRBD1. V lost 1 base to trimming and J lost 6 bases; unmatched junction nucleotides: 7. There are 16 residues in the CDR3. The germline V gene has CDR1 LGHNT and CDR2 FRNRAP.

The chain links TRBV19 to TRBJ2-3; a possible D gene is TRBD2 (5 bases). The CDR3 runs 14 residues. Trimming removed 3 bases from V and 1 base from J, with 8 bases in between. CDR1 is LNHDA and CDR2 is SQIVND in the germline V gene (reference sequence). CDR3 residues: CASSILGGTDTQYF. In DNA form, the CDR3 reads TGTGCCAGTAGTATCCTCGGGGGCACAGATACGCAGTATTTT.

The rearrangement joins TRBV28 to TRBJ2-1; the D gene is possibly TRBD2 (5 bases). V was clipped by 6 bases and J by 8 bases, with 14 bases between them. This CDR3 contains 13 residues. The germline gives CDR1 MDHEN, CDR2 SYDVKM. This chain's CDR3 is CASSPPTRYEQFF. CDR3 nucleotides: TGTGCCAGCAGCCCTCCCACTAGATATGAGCAGTTCTTC.

The chain combines TRBV6-1 with TRBJ1-3, with D hard to call. V lost 2 bases and J lost 0, with 14 bases in between. Germline assignment: CDR1 MNHNS and CDR2 SASEGT. The CDR3 covers 17 residues. CDR3 nucleotides: TGTGCCAGCAGTGAATCGTCAGCGCCTTTCTCTGGAAACACCATATATTTT. This encodes CASSESSAPFSGNTIYF.

DNA of the CDR3: TGTGCCAGCAGTGAAGCGCAAATAGTCTGGGGGCAGCGGGAGACCCAGTACTTC. Translation gives CASSEAQIVWGQRETQYF. The chain joins TRBV6-1 to TRBJ2-5, with D possibly being TRBD1 (6 bases). The CDR3 extends over 18 amino acids. The V gene lost 0 bases and the J gene lost 5 bases, with 22 bases spanning the gap. The V gene's germline CDR1 is MNHNS and CDR2 SASEGT.

The chain is built from TRBV25-1 and TRBJ2-7; D remains unclear. CDR1 is MGHDK, CDR2 SYGVNS, per germline. The CDR3 runs 14 residues. Deletions cut 0 bases from V and 3 bases from J, with 9 bases between. CDR3 DNA sequence: TGTGCCAGCAGTGAATATCCCCTAGACTACGAGCAGTACTTC. Translating gives CASSEYPLDYEQYF.

This clone came up once. The rearrangement joins TRBV24-1 to TRBJ2-3; D is undetermined. V lost 0 bases, J lost 4 bases, and 13 bases lay in between. Germline V gene lookup returns CDR1 KGHDR and CDR2 SFDVKD. The CDR3 has 16 amino acids. CDR3 coding DNA: TGTGCCACCAGTGATTTGCGGGCCGAGGTCCCAGATACGCAGTATTTT. As protein: CATSDLRAEVPDTQYF.

This chain's CDR3 is CASSLIRNTEAFF. The CDR3 DNA is TGTGCCAGCAGCTTGATAAGGAACACTGAAGCTTTCTTT. The J gene is TRBJ1-1, the V gene TRBV5-5; no reliable D call. The ends were cut back, 1 base at V and 1 base at J, with 5 bases in the middle. Germline loops: CDR1 SGHKS, CDR2 YYEKEE (reference sequence). This CDR3 spans 13 amino acids.

This sequence joins TRBV19 and TRBJ2-7; no clear D gene. Germline V lookup: CDR1 LNHDA, CDR2 SQIVND (reference sequence). CDR3 length equals 11 residues. V dropped 8 bases and J dropped 12 bases, with 17 bases sitting between them. CDR3 nucleotide sequence: TGTGCCAGTCCATATGCCGAGGTATGGTACTTC. This codes for CASPYAEVWYF.

The V gene is TRBV7-6, the J gene TRBJ2-3; TRBD2 aligns across 10 bases. V lost 2 bases to trimming and J lost 1 base; unmatched junction nucleotides: 0. The CDR3 length is 15 residues. Germline CDR1 and CDR2: SGHVS and FNYEAQ. The CDR3 DNA sequence: TGTGCCAGCAGCTTACTAGCGGGAGGCACAGATACGCAGTATTTT. Translating gives CASSLLAGGTDTQYF.

The V call is TRBV5-8, the J call TRBJ2-2, with 8 bases aligning to TRBD2. Trimming took 6 bases from V and 5 from J; bases not matched to a gene: 3. The CDR3 is made up of 13 amino acids. Germline CDR1 is SGHTS and CDR2 is YDEGEE. CDR3 coding DNA: TGTGCCAGCACCGGGAGGGAGACCGGGGAGCTGTTTTTT. Amino acid sequence: CASTGRETGELFF.

The V call is TRBV11-3, the J call TRBJ2-3, with a possible D match to TRBD2 (6 bases). This CDR3 is built from 15 residues. CDR1 is SGHNT and CDR2 is YENEEA in the germline V gene. Trimming removed 3 bases at V and 0 bases at J, with 10 bases between. The CDR3 region has the DNA TGTGCCAGCAGCTTGGGCGGGAAGAGCACAGATACGCAGTATTTT. This gives the protein CASSLGGKSTDTQYF.

As concerns this clone: The junction departs from the called germline gene at one end, perhaps through a read error. The V and J genes are TRBV11-2 and TRBJ2-1; TRBD2 is a possible D gene (6 bases). The CDR3 is made up of 14 amino acids. Germline CDR1 reads SGHAT; CDR2 reads FQNNGV. The CDR3 DNA reads as TGTGCCAGCCGACTAGATGCACAATACACTGAGCAGTTCTTC. Translation gives CASRLDAQYTEQFF.

This rearrangement joins TRBV9 to TRBJ1-1; 8 bases align to TRBD1. Germline-derived CDR1 and CDR2 are SGDLS and YYNGEE. The CDR3 consists of 14 residues. V gave up 1 base and J gave up 8 bases; unmatched junction bases: 7. The CDR3: CASSVTPWTGEAFF. The CDR3 DNA reads TGTGCCAGCAGCGTAACCCCTTGGACAGGGGAAGCTTTCTTT.

The rearrangement uses TRBV18 and TRBJ2-7; TRBD2 agrees at 8 bases. This CDR3 has 17 amino acids. J gave up 9 bases and V 2 bases, and 18 bases lay outside the gene matches. Germline V gene data show CDR1 as KGHSH and CDR2 as LQKENI. CDR3 region: CASSPTPALAEALGQYF. CDR3 coding DNA: TGTGCCAGCTCACCAACCCCTGCACTAGCGGAGGCCCTTGGGCAGTACTTC.

The DNA of the CDR3 is TGTGCCAGCAGCCCCTCGGTCTATGGCTACACCTTC. This encodes CASSPSVYGYTF. The chain carries TRBV12-3 or TRBV12-4 and TRBJ1-2, with no clear D. Trimming cost V 6 bases and J 4 bases, with 9 bases left between them. The CDR3 length is 12 residues.

DNA for the CDR3: TGTGCCAGCAGATCTCTGGGGGGGAAAGCCAAAAACATTCAGTACTTC. Encoded protein: CASRSLGGKAKNIQYF. The rearrangement links TRBV11-2 to TRBJ2-4, with 7 bases identical to TRBD2. The V gene's germline CDR1 is SGHAT and CDR2 FQNNGV. The trim removed 6 bases at V and 0 bases at J, leaving 8 bases unmatched. The CDR3 length is 16 residues. Combining the CDR3 with reference TRBV11-2 and TRBJ2-4 gives the whole variable domain EAGVAQSPRYKIIEKRQSVAFWCNPISGHATLYWYQQILGQGPKLLIQFQNNGVVDDSQLPKDRFSAERLKGVDSTLKIQPAKLEDSAVYLCASRSLGGKAKNIQYFGAGTRLSVL.

V is TRBV20-1 and J is TRBJ2-2; tentatively, D is TRBD2 (6 bases). V dropped 3 bases and J dropped 1 base, with 12 bases sitting between them. CDR1 is DFQATT, CDR2 SNEGSKA, per germline (reference sequence). This CDR3 has 15 amino acids. CDR3 coding DNA: TGCAGTGCTAGTCGTCCGGGAGTGAACACCGGGGAGCTGTTTTTT. Its translation: CSASRPGVNTGELFF.

The chain has TRBV27 and TRBJ2-1; 7 bases are shared with TRBD1. V lost 7 bases, J lost 3 bases, and 6 bases stayed unmatched. CDR3 length: 14 amino acids. The germline CDR1 and CDR2 sequences are MNHEY and SMNVEV (reference sequence). In DNA form, the CDR3 reads TGTGCCAGCAAAAGGGCAGGGGGCTACAATGAGCAGTTCTTC. Amino acids: CASKRAGGYNEQFF.

This chain uses TRBV2 with TRBJ1-2; D is unclear. This CDR3 has 13 amino acids. The V end lost 3 bases, the J end lost 8 bases, and 13 bases lay between the germline ends. Germline V gene sequence: CDR1 SNHLY, CDR2 FYNNEI. The CDR3 loop reads CASSEVPRSGYTF. The DNA for the CDR3 is TGTGCCAGCAGTGAGGTTCCCCGCTCCGGCTACACCTTC.